Detailed here is one T cell receptor (beta chain). The antigen is not known. This specimen comes from a study of shared clonotypes between healthy human individuals. Study outcomes and limitations: An expected dependence of interdonor clonotype sharing on sequencing depth was noted.

Some clones are missing from TCRdb's copy, which holds only in-frame ones; the method was immunoSEQ multiplex PCR. The table includes some 2,000,000 clones, 90% to 96% detected once. Germline-derived CDR1 and CDR2 are SGHTA and FQGNSA. V gave up 0 bases and J gave up 6 bases; unmatched junction bases: 3. The CDR3 totals 15 residues. The clonotype originates from a young man in good health. V is TRBV7-2 and J is TRBJ2-1; 9 nucleotides line up with TRBD2. Sequences were obtained from naive CD4+ T cells sorted from blood. Subset here: CD45RA+ positively selected. In DNA, the CDR3 is TGTGCCAGCAGCTTAGCAGCGGGAGGATTCAATGAGCAGTTCTTC. It translates to CASSLAAGGFNEQFF.